Listed below are T cell receptor beta chains from one sample, sequenced in a study of blood T cell repertoires in COVID-19. The repertoire was sequenced with immunoSEQ multiplex PCR; TCRdb's copy has only in-frame clones and lacks some. The top ten hold approximately 9.3% of the sample, which has 310,000 or so clones, approximately 88% seen once. Sequencing input: peripheral blood. These receptors originate from a man between 25 and 39 years old with COVID-19, enrolled during active disease. Each CDR3 is given with its conserved first and last residue. D genes are given only for firm matches. Clone size is not always given. Where it is, it says once, few, many or a class for expanded clones.

j_gene: TRBJ1-4; abundance: few; d_gene: TRBD1; v_gene: TRBV9; CDR3aa: CASSALGGQGVEKLFF; CDR3nt: TGTGCCAGCAGCGCCCTGGGGGGACAGGGAGTTGAAAAACTGTTTTTT
j_gene: TRBJ1-5; abundance: -; d_gene: TRBD1; v_gene: TRBV12-3/TRBV12-4; CDR3aa: CASSPTGDQPQHF; CDR3nt: TGTGCCAGCAGTCCGACAGGGGATCAGCCCCAGCATTTT
j_gene: TRBJ1-2; abundance: -; d_gene: -; v_gene: TRBV6-5; CDR3aa: CASSYRYGLYGYTF; CDR3nt: TGTGCCAGCAGTTACCGGTACGGACTCTATGGCTACACCTTC
j_gene: TRBJ1-1; abundance: -; d_gene: TRBD1; v_gene: TRBV28; CDR3aa: CASSTLRGLAEAFF; CDR3nt: TGTGCCAGCAGTACCCTAAGGGGGCTGGCTGAAGCTTTCTTT
j_gene: TRBJ1-1; abundance: few; d_gene: -; v_gene: TRBV19; CDR3aa: CASSMGSGELNTEAFF; CDR3nt: TGTGCCAGTAGTATGGGGTCGGGGGAGCTGAACACTGAAGCTTTCTTT
j_gene: TRBJ1-1; abundance: -; d_gene: -; v_gene: TRBV19; CDR3aa: CASSTLDRSEAFF; CDR3nt: TGTGCCAGTAGTACCCTCGACAGGTCTGAAGCTTTCTTT
j_gene: TRBJ1-2; abundance: -; d_gene: TRBD1; v_gene: TRBV9; CDR3aa: CASSPTGTAPNYGYTF; CDR3nt: TGTGCCAGCAGCCCGACTGGGACAGCCCCTAACTATGGCTACACCTTC
j_gene: TRBJ2-1; abundance: -; d_gene: -; v_gene: TRBV5-1; CDR3aa: CASSLGPINEQFF; CDR3nt: TGCGCCAGCAGCTTGGGGCCCATCAATGAGCAGTTCTTC
j_gene: TRBJ2-1; abundance: -; d_gene: -; v_gene: TRBV11-2; CDR3aa: CASSLGTVNNEQFF; CDR3nt: TGTGCCAGCAGCTTAGGGACAGTAAACAATGAGCAGTTCTTC
j_gene: TRBJ2-7; abundance: -; d_gene: TRBD1; v_gene: TRBV7-9; CDR3aa: CASSLGGQDYEQYF; CDR3nt: TGTGCCAGCAGCTTAGGAGGACAGGACTACGAGCAGTACTTC
j_gene: TRBJ1-1; abundance: once; d_gene: -; v_gene: TRBV11-2; CDR3aa: CASRLSPDADTEAFF; CDR3nt: TGTGCCAGCAGGCTTTCCCCTGATGCAGACACTGAAGCTTTCTTT